This T cell receptor (beta chain) emerged from a study of blood T cell repertoires in COVID-19. Turning to the study itself: The United States, Italy and Spain supplied acute and convalescent COVID-19 samples.

This table comes from immunoSEQ multiplex PCR, and its TCRdb copy is limited to in-frame clones, with some not included. The sample contains some 110,000 clones, less than 90% of which appear only once. Trimming cost V 7 bases and J 4 bases; bases outside gene matches: 7. Germline V gene sequence: CDR1 LGHDT, CDR2 YNNKEL (reference sequence). The CDR3 extends over 14 amino acids. Sample: peripheral blood. The clonotype originates from a man in his 70s who had recovered from COVID-19. The chain combines TRBV3-1 (or the pseudogene TRBV3-2) with TRBJ2-5, with TRBD2 matching over 9 bases. The CDR3 nucleotides read TGTGCCAGCACCTCAGCGGGGGGCATAGAGACCCAGTACTTC. Translated: CASTSAGGIETQYF.